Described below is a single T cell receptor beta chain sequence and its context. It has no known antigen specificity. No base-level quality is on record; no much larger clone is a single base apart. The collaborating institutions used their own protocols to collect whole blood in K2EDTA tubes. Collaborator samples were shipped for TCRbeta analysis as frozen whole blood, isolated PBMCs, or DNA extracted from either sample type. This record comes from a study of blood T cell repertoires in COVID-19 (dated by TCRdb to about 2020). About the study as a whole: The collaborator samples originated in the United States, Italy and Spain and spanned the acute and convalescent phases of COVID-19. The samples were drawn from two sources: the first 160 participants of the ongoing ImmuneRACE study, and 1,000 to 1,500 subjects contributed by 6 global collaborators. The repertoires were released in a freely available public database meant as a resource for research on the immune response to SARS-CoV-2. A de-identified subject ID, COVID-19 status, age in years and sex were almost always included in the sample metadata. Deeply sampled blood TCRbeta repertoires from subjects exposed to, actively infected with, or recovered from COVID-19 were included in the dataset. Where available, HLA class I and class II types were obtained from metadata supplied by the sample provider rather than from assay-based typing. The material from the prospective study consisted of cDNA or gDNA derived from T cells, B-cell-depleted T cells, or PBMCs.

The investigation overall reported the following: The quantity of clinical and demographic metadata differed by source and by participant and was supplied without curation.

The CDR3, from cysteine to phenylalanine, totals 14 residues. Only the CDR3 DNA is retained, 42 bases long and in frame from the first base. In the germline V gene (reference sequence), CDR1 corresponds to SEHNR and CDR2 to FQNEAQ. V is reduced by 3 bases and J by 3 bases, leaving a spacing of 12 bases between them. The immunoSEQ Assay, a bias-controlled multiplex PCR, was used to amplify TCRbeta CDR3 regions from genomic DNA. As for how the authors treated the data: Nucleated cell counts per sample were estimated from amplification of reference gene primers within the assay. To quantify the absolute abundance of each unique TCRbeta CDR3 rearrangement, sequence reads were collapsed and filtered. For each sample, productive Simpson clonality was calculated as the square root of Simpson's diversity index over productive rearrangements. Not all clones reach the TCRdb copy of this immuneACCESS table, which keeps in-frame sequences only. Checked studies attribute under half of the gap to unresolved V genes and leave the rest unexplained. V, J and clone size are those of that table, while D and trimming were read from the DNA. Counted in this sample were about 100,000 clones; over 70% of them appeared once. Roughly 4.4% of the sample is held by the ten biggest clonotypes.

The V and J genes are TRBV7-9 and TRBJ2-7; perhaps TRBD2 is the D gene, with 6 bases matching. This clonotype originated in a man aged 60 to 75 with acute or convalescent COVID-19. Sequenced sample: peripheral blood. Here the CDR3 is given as CASSLLASGYEQYF. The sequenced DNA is TGTGCCAGCAGCTTGCTAGCGAGTGGCTACGAGCAGTACTTC.